This T cell receptor (beta chain) is drawn from a study of cytomegalovirus exposure and HLA in healthy donors. Study-level findings and limits: Later work associated roughly 17,000 TCR beta sequences with HLA alleles at 0.05 false discovery rate. Donors belonging to an Asian-associated ancestry cluster reportedly showed fewer N-insertions in productive TCRs than the roughly 670-donor mean, according to what a later analysis found.

Trimming at V came to 5 bases and at J to 2 bases, leaving 14 bases not matched to a gene. CDR1 and CDR2 from the germline V gene are PRHDT and FYEKMQ (reference sequence). This CDR3 comprises 17 residues. For this clone: The antigen is not known.

PCR employed 60 Vbeta and 13 Jbeta primers. Assay: immunoSEQ multiplex PCR; the TCRdb copy retains only in-frame clones and omits some. The sample has 200,000 to 250,000 clones, around 85% seen once. The donors, nominally healthy at sampling, likely had unrecorded immune exposures. The TCR was taken from a man in his fifties in good health and CMV-seronegative. This chain uses TRBV13 with TRBJ2-7; TRBD1 aligns across 8 bases. Sequenced sample: PBMCs. CDR3 in DNA: TGTGCCAGCAGCCCCTCGGTTCCCGGGACAGGTACCTACGAGCAGTACTTC. It encodes CASSPSVPGTGTYEQYF.